This T cell receptor beta chain was obtained from a study of blood T cell repertoires in COVID-19. Looking at the study overall: The study drew acute and convalescent COVID-19 samples from the United States, Italy and Spain. From T cells, B-cell-depleted T cells, or PBMCs came the material, which was cDNA or gDNA.

Participant reports of clinical history set cohort assignment. CDR1 and CDR2 from the germline V gene are MNHEY and SVGAGI. The CDR3 loop spans 13 amino acids. V lost 10 bases to trimming and J lost 3 bases, with 12 bases between them. In the authors' methods: Amplified reference gene primers provided the basis for estimating nucleated cell counts. The data were produced by immunoSEQ multiplex PCR, yet TCRdb's version contains in-frame clones alone and is incomplete. The D gene and trimming were derived from the DNA, and the V and J assignments and clone size from that table. The sample includes 250,000 to 400,000 clones, about nine tenths of them seen just once.

This TCR came from a man aged 60 to 69 who had recovered from COVID-19. Sequencing used PBMCs or T cells enriched from blood (not recorded which). The chain joins TRBV6-5 to TRBJ2-2; D not resolved. The CDR3 sequence is CATGATHTGELFF. The CDR3 DNA follows: TGTGCCACCGGAGCCACCCACACCGGGGAGCTGTTTTTT.